These T cell receptor beta chains were read from a single sample in a study of T cells in tuberculosis. TCRdb keeps only in-frame clones here, not all; method: immunoSEQ multiplex PCR. The table includes about 23,000 clones, 97% detected once. The sample comprised PBMCs. These TCRs come from a donor aged 10-29 years with latent tuberculosis or without tuberculosis infection. The conserved cysteine and the conserved F or W are not part of the CDR3 here. The order of the fields is CDR3 length, V gene, J gene, CDR3 protein.

>12|TRBV10-3|TRBJ2-7
AISQGPTLYEQY
>14|TRBV28|TRBJ2-1
ASSRPRASANNEQF
>15|TRBV7-2|TRBJ2-1
ASSPLLAGGYYNEQF
>12|TRBV11-2|TRBJ2-7
ASSLVPGTYEQY
>12|TRBV7-9|TRBJ2-7
ASSLGGTGWEQY
>14|TRBV7-6|TRBJ2-7
ASSGDRDRGSGEQY
>12|TRBV7-8|TRBJ2-1
ASSFGLAGGEQF
>12|TRBV11-3|TRBJ1-1
ASSLGTMNTEAF
>11|TRBV10-3|TRBJ1-6
AIKGQTNSPLH
>11|TRBV18|TRBJ2-3
ASSRQHGDTQY
>13|TRBV7-2|TRBJ2-5
ASSAPSGTRETQY